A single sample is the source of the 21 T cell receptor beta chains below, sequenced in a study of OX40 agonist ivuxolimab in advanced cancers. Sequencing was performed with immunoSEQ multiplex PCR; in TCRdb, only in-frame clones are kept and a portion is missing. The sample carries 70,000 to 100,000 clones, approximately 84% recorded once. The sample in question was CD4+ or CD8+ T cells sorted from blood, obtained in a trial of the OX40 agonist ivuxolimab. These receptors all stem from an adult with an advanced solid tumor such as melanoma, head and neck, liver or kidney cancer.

The CDR3 is CASRVQGLDTYEQYF. Here the CDR3 DNA reads TGTGCCAGCAGAGTACAGGGGCTCGATACCTACGAGCAGTACTTC. This rearrangement joins TRBV2 to TRBJ2-7; TRBD1 agrees at 7 bases. The junction had 10 bases not matched to a gene; V was cut back by 6 bases and J by 2 bases. The CDR3 covers 15 residues. The V gene's germline CDR1 is SNHLY and CDR2 FYNNEI.

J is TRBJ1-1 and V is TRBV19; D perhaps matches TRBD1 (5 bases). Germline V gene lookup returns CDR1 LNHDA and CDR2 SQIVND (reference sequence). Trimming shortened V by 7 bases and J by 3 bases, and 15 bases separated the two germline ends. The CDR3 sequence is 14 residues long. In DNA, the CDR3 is TGTGCCAGTACCCCCGACAGAACCCACACTGAAGCTTTCTTT. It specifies CASTPDRTHTEAFF.

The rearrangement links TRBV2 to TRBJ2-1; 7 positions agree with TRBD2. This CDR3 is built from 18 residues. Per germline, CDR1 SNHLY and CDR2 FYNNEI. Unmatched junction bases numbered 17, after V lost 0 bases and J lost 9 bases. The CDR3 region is CASSEALIGGRAAGEQFF. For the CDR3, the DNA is TGTGCCAGCAGTGAAGCGCTGATCGGAGGGAGGGCAGCTGGTGAGCAGTTCTTC.

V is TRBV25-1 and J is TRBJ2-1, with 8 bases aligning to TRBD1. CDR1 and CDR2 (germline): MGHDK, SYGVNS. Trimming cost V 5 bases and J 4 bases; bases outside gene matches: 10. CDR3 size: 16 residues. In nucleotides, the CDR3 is TGTGCCAGCAGTAGGACAGGGATGGGGGTTTACAATGAGCAGTTCTTC. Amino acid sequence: CASSRTGMGVYNEQFF.

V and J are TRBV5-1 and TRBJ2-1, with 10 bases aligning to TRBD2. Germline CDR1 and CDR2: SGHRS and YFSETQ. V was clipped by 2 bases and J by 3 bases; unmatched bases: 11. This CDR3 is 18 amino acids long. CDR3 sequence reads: CASSFASGSNLDYNEQFF. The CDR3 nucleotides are TGCGCCAGCAGCTTCGCTAGCGGGAGTAATCTTGACTACAATGAGCAGTTCTTC. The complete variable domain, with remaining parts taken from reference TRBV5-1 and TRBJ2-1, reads KAGVTQTPRYLIKTRGQQVTLSCSPISGHRSVSWYQQTPGQGLQFLFEYFSETQRNKGNFPGRFSGRQFSNSRSEMNVSTLELGDSALYLCASSFASGSNLDYNEQFFGPGTRLTVL.

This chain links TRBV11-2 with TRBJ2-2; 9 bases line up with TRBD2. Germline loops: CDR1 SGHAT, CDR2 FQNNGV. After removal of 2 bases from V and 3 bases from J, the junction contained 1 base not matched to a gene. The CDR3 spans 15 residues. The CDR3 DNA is TGTGCCAGCAGCTTAAGACTAGCGGACACCGGGGAGCTGTTTTTT. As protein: CASSLRLADTGELFF.

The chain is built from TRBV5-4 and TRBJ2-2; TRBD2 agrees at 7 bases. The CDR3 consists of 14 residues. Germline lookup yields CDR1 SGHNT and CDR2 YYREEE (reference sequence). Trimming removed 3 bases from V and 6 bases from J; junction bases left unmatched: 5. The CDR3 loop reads CASSSATSSGELFF. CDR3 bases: TGTGCCAGCAGCTCCGCGACTAGCTCCGGGGAGCTGTTTTTT.

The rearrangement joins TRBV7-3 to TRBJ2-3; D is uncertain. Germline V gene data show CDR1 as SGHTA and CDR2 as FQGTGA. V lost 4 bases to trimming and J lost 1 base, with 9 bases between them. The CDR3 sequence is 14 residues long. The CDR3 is CASSSSDRTDTQYF. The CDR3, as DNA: TGTGCCAGCAGCTCCTCGGACCGCACAGATACGCAGTATTTT.

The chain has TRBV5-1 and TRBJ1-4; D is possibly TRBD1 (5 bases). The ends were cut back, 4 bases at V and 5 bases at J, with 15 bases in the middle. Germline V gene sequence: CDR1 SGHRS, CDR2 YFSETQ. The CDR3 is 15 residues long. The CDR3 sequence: CASSEAGQGNEKLFF. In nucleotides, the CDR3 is TGCGCCAGCAGCGAAGCCGGGCAGGGAAATGAAAAACTGTTTTTT.

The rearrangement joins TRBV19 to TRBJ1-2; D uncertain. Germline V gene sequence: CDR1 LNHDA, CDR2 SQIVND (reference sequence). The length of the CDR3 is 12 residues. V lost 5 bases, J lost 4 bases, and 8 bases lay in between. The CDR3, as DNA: TGTGCCAGTAGTCCTGCTGGCTATGGCTACACCTTC. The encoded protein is CASSPAGYGYTF.

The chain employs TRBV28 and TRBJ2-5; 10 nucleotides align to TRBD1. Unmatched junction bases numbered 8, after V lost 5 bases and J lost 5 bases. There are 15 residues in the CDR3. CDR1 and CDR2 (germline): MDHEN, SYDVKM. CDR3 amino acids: CASSPLGQGTETQYF. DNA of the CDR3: TGTGCCAGCAGTCCACTGGGACAGGGGACGGAGACCCAGTACTTC.

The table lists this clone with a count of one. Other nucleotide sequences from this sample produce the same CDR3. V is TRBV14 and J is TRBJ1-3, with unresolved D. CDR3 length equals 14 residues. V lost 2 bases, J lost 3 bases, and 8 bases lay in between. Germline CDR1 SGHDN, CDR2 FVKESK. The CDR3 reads CASSQQTFGNTIYF. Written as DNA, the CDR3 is TGTGCCAGCAGCCAACAGACTTTTGGAAACACCATATATTTT.

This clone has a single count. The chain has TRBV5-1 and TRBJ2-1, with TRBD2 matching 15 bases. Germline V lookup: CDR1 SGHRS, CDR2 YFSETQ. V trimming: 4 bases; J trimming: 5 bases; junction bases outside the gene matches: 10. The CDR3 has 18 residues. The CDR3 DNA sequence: TGCGCCAGCAGCACCGGGACTAGCGGGAGGATGTGGGACAATGAGCAGTTCTTC. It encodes CASSTGTSGRMWDNEQFF.

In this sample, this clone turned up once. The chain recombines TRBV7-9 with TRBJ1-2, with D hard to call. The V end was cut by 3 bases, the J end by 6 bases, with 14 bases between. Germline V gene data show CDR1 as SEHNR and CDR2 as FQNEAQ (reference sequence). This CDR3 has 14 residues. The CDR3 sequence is CASSLFEGGNGYTF. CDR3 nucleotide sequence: TGTGCCAGCAGCTTGTTTGAAGGAGGTAATGGCTACACCTTC.

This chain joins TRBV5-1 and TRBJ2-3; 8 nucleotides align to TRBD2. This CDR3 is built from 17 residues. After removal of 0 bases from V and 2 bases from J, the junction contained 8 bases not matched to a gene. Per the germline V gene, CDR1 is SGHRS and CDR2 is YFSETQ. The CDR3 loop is CASSLGAGGYTTDTQYF. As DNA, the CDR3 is TGCGCCAGCAGCTTGGGGGCGGGAGGATACACCACAGATACGCAGTATTTT.

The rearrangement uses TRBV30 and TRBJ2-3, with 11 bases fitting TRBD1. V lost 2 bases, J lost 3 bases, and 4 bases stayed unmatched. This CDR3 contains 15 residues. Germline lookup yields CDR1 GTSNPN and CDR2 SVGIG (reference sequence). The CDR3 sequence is CAWSYWDRGTDTQYF. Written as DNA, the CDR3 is TGTGCCTGGAGTTACTGGGACAGGGGGACAGATACGCAGTATTTT.

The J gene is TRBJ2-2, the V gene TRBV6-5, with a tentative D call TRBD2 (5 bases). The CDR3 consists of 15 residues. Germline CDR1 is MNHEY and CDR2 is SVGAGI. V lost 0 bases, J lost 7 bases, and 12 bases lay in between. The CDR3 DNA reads TGTGCCAGCAGTTACTCTGTGGGAGTGGGCGGGGAGCTGTTTTTT. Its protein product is CASSYSVGVGGELFF.

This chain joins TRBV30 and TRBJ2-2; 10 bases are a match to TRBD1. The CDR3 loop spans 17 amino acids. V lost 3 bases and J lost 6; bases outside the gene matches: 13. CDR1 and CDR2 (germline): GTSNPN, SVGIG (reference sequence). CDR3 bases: TGTGCCTGGAGCGCCCCCTCAGGGACAGGGGTGTCCGGGGAGCTGTTTTTT. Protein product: CAWSAPSGTGVSGELFF.

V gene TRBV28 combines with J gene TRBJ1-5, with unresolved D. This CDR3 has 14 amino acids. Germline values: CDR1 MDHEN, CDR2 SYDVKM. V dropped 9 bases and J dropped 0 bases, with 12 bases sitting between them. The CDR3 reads CASNWGVSNQPQHF. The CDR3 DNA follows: TGTGCCAGTAACTGGGGTGTTAGCAATCAGCCCCAGCATTTT.

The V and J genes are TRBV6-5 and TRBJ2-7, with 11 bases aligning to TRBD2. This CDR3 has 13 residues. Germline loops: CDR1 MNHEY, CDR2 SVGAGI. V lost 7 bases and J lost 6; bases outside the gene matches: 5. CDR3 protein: CASTRLAGREQYF. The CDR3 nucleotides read TGTGCCAGCACCCGACTAGCGGGACGCGAGCAGTACTTC.

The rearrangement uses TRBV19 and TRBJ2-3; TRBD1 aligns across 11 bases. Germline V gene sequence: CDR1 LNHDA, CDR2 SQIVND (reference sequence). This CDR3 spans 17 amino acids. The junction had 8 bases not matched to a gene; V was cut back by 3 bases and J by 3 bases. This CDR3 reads CASSIIPGQGVTDTQYF. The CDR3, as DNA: TGTGCCAGTAGTATCATCCCGGGACAGGGGGTAACAGATACGCAGTATTTT.